These 29 T cell receptor beta chains came from one sample sequenced in a study of cytomegalovirus exposure and HLA in healthy donors. The PCR made use of 60 Vbeta and 13 Jbeta primers. Generated by immunoSEQ multiplex PCR, the TCRdb table keeps only in-frame clones and is missing some. The table shows some 110,000 clones, with around 86% occurring only once. Material: PBMCs. The receptors shown here come from a man aged 30 to 45 in good health and CMV-seropositive.

The chain is built from TRBV5-1 and TRBJ2-7; 9 bases agree with TRBD1. J was trimmed by 4 bases and V by 7 bases; bases with no gene match: 12. The CDR3 spans 15 residues. The germline V gene has CDR1 SGHRS and CDR2 YFSETQ. The DNA of the CDR3 is TGCGCCAGCGGCCAAGGGGACAGGGAATTTTACGAGCAGTACTTC. Its protein product is CASGQGDREFYEQYF.

This rearrangement joins TRBV29-1 to TRBJ2-7, with 7 bases fitting TRBD1. The germline V gene encodes CDR1 SQVTM and CDR2 ANQGSEA. Trimming took 7 bases from V and 2 from J; bases not matched to a gene: 8. This CDR3 has 13 residues. CDR3 residues: CSARGGAPYEQYF. DNA of the CDR3: TGCAGCGCTAGAGGGGGCGCCCCCTACGAGCAGTACTTC.

Details on this clone: At one of its ends the junction is not consistent with the germline gene, which may arise from a read error. The same CDR3 also results from other DNA sequences found in this sample. CDR3 DNA: TGCGCTAGCAGCTCCCCCGGGAACCCGGAGACCCAGTACTTC. Its translation: CASSSPGNPETQYF. This rearrangement joins TRBV5-1 to TRBJ2-5, with D tentatively TRBD2 (5 bases). The CDR3 runs 14 residues. In germline, CDR1 is SGHRS, CDR2 YFSETQ.

This clone showed up just a few times. This chain uses TRBV7-8 with TRBJ2-3; possibly TRBD2 for D (5 bases). This CDR3 has 13 amino acids. The V gene's germline CDR1 is SGHVS and CDR2 FQNEAQ. V dropped 4 bases and J dropped 6 bases, with 11 bases sitting between them. Written as DNA, the CDR3 is TGTGCCAGCAGCTCAAGATGGGAGGATACGCAGTATTTT. It codes for CASSSRWEDTQYF.

A remark on this clone: Other DNA sequences in the sample encode the same CDR3. The rearrangement links TRBV6-5 to TRBJ1-2, with 10 positions matching TRBD1. Germline CDR1 MNHEY, CDR2 SVGAGI. CDR3 size: 15 residues. The ends lost 2 bases at V and 4 bases at J; junction bases unmatched: 4. In nucleotides, the CDR3 is TGTGCCAGCAGTTACCGGGGACAGGGGACCTATGGCTACACCTTC. Encoded protein: CASSYRGQGTYGYTF.

V gene TRBV7-9 combines with J gene TRBJ1-1; 8 bases line up with TRBD1. Trimming removed 7 bases from V and 3 bases from J; junction bases left unmatched: 13. Looked up from germline, CDR1 is SEHNR and CDR2 is FQNEAQ (reference sequence). This CDR3 spans 16 amino acids. CDR3 sequence (DNA): TGTGCCAGCACCGGGGGGAGAACGACAGGGGACACTGAAGCTTTCTTT. Residues: CASTGGRTTGDTEAFF.

The V and J genes are TRBV2 and TRBJ2-5, with 7 positions matching TRBD2. The CDR3 is made up of 13 amino acids. Germline lookup yields CDR1 SNHLY and CDR2 FYNNEI. Losses at the gene ends were 7 bases for V and 1 base for J; bases not matched to a gene: 3. DNA for the CDR3: TGTGCCAGCAACGGGGGGACCCAAGAGACCCAGTACTTC. It specifies CASNGGTQETQYF. The whole variable domain, remainder taken from reference TRBV2 and TRBJ2-5, is EPEVTQTPSHQVTQMGQEVILRCVPISNHLYFYWYRQILGQKVEFLVSFYNNEISEKSEIFDDQFSVERPDGSNFTLKIRSTKLEDSAMYFCASNGGTQETQYFGPGTRLLVL.

This clone has just a few counts. CDR3 coding DNA: TGTGCCAGTAGTATCGGCGGGGCCGTAATCACAGATACGCAGTATTTT. Encoded protein: CASSIGGAVITDTQYF. The V and J genes are TRBV19 and TRBJ2-3; TRBD2 might be the D (6 bases). CDR3 length: 16 amino acids. Germline CDR1 reads LNHDA; CDR2 reads SQIVND (reference sequence). V was pared by 3 bases and J by 2 bases, with 15 bases between.

The rearrangement joins TRBV2 to TRBJ1-3; 7 positions match TRBD1. Germline CDR1 reads SNHLY; CDR2 reads FYNNEI. V dropped 3 bases and J dropped 0; count of bases not matched to a gene: 5. The CDR3 has 16 amino acids. This CDR3 is CASSEGQLNSGNTIYF. CDR3 in DNA: TGTGCCAGCAGTGAGGGACAGCTTAACTCTGGAAACACCATATATTTT.

This clone was counted a few times. The V and J genes are TRBV4-1 and TRBJ1-4; tentatively, D is TRBD1 (5 bases). This CDR3 is 15 amino acids long. Germline CDR1 and CDR2: MGHRA and YSYEKL. V lost 5 bases to trimming and J lost 8 bases, with 18 bases between them. This chain's CDR3 is CASSNPRGWKEKLFF. The DNA of the CDR3 is TGCGCCAGCAGCAACCCCCGGGGGTGGAAGGAAAAACTGTTTTTT.

With respect to this clone: A read error may account for a junction end that differs from germline. The sample has other DNA sequences that encode this CDR3 too. This sequence joins TRBV30 and TRBJ2-4, with D possibly TRBD2 on 6 matching bases. This CDR3 contains 20 residues. The V gene's germline CDR1 is GTSNPN and CDR2 SVGIG (reference sequence). CDR3 bases: TGCGCCTGGAGTGTAGTGGAGGGTGCCTACCCTTACCTGGCCAAAAACATTCAGTACTTC. This sequence encodes CAWSVVEGAYPYLAKNIQYF.

This chain uses TRBV21-1 with TRBJ2-7; the table's D call of TRBD2 was not tested on the DNA. TRBV21-1 is a pseudogene locus. The CDR3 spans 16 residues. CDR3 region: CASPPRRGGANYEQYF. CDR3 bases: TGTGCCAGCCCCCCCAGGCGAGGGGGGGCGAACTACGAGCAGTACTTC.

CDR3 nucleotide sequence: TGTGCCAGCAGCTTAGAGGCAGGGTCGCCCACAGATACGCAGTATTTT. This gives the protein CASSLEAGSPTDTQYF. The chain employs TRBV7-6 and TRBJ2-3; D might be TRBD1 (5 bases). Germline V gene data show CDR1 as SGHVS and CDR2 as FNYEAQ. The CDR3 is 16 amino acids. The ends were cut back, 1 base at V and 2 bases at J, with 13 bases in the middle.

CDR3: CARRGQYYNSPLHF. The DNA for the CDR3 is TGCGCCAGAAGGGGACAGTACTACAATTCACCCCTCCACTTT. J is TRBJ1-6 and V is TRBV5-1; 7 bases map to TRBD1. V lost 8 bases, J lost 7 bases, and 9 bases stayed unmatched. Per germline, CDR1 SGHRS and CDR2 YFSETQ. The length of the CDR3 is 14 residues.

This sequence joins TRBV10-3 and TRBJ2-2, with TRBD2 matching 10 bases. Germline CDR1 is ENHRY and CDR2 is SYGVKD. The trim removed 7 bases at V and 5 bases at J, leaving 7 bases unmatched. CDR3 length: 15 amino acids. CDR3 sequence reads: CAITSYSGGTGELFF. For the CDR3, the DNA is TGTGCCATCACCTCTTATAGCGGGGGGACCGGGGAGCTGTTTTTT.

The chain carries TRBV5-1 and TRBJ1-4; 7 bases fit TRBD1. Germline assignment: CDR1 SGHRS and CDR2 YFSETQ. CDR3 length: 14 amino acids. The junction had 3 bases not matched to a gene; V was cut back by 4 bases and J by 3 bases. The CDR3 sequence: CASSRDSANEKLFF. CDR3 in DNA: TGCGCCAGCAGCCGGGACAGCGCTAATGAAAAACTGTTTTTT.

The V call is TRBV28, the J call TRBJ2-1; D is ambiguous. Germline V CDR1 and CDR2: MDHEN, SYDVKM. Trimming left V 6 bases short and J 6 bases short, with 6 bases between. The CDR3 is made up of 11 amino acids. The CDR3 nucleotides are TGTGCCAGCAGGGAGACCAATGAGCAGTTCTTC. Translation gives CASRETNEQFF.

V gene TRBV20-1 combines with J gene TRBJ1-2; D might be TRBD1 (6 bases). This CDR3 has 10 amino acids. Trimming cost V 5 bases and J 8 bases, with 9 bases left between them. Germline V gene data show CDR1 as DFQATT and CDR2 as SNEGSKA (reference sequence). DNA for the CDR3: TGCAGTGCTTCAGGACAGGGCTACACCTTC. Its translation is CSASGQGYTF.

V and J are TRBV12-5 and TRBJ1-1; D possibly corresponds to TRBD1 (5 bases). With 6 bases removed from V and 0 bases from J, the gap between germline ends came to 20 bases. This CDR3 comprises 17 residues. CDR1 LGHNT and CDR2 FRNRAP come from the germline V gene. As DNA, the CDR3 is TGTGCTAGTGGCCACGGTCGAGAGCGGGGCATGAACACTGAAGCTTTCTTT. Its protein product is CASGHGRERGMNTEAFF.

The rearrangement joins TRBV7-2 to TRBJ2-7, with 9 bases fitting TRBD1. The CDR3 totals 18 residues. Germline V gene data show CDR1 as SGHTA and CDR2 as FQGNSA. Trimming at V came to 1 base and at J to 3 bases, leaving 13 bases not matched to a gene. In DNA, the CDR3 is TGTGCCAGCAGCTTAGTCTTGGGGCCGGGACAGGGTTTCTACGAGCAGTACTTC. Its protein product is CASSLVLGPGQGFYEQYF.

The V gene is TRBV6-5, the J gene TRBJ1-1; no clear D gene. Trimming took 11 bases from V and 2 from J, leaving 12 bases between them. There are 12 residues in the CDR3. Germline assignment: CDR1 MNHEY and CDR2 SVGAGI. The CDR3 loop reads CAGRTGNTEAFF. The DNA of the CDR3 is TGTGCCGGGCGGACGGGAAACACTGAAGCTTTCTTT.

This clone was picked up a small number of times. This chain joins TRBV4-1 and TRBJ2-3, with D tentatively TRBD2 (7 bases). The germline CDR1 and CDR2 sequences are MGHRA and YSYEKL. V was cut by 5 bases and J by 6 bases, with 15 bases left in between. CDR3 length: 14 amino acids. CDR3 DNA sequence: TGCGCCAGCAGCGACCGGGGGGCAAGGGATACGCAGTATTTT. This gives the protein CASSDRGARDTQYF.

The chain has TRBV27 and TRBJ2-3; D unclear. This CDR3 is built from 12 residues. Trimming took off 8 bases at V and 4 bases at J, with 10 bases between the two ends. The germline V gene encodes CDR1 MNHEY and CDR2 SMNVEV (reference sequence). The CDR3, as DNA: TGTGCCAGCGGAGAGGTTTCAGATACGCAGTATTTT. Encoded protein: CASGEVSDTQYF.

V and J are TRBV7-9 and TRBJ2-5, with 10 positions matching TRBD1. V lost 4 bases and J lost 3; bases outside the gene matches: 5. CDR1 SEHNR and CDR2 FQNEAQ come from the germline V gene (reference sequence). The CDR3 has 15 amino acids. The CDR3 DNA reads as TGTGCCAGCAGCTCGACAGGGGGCTGGGAAGAGACCCAGTACTTC. Translated, it gives CASSSTGGWEETQYF.

The chain is built from TRBV5-1 and TRBJ1-2, with 9 bases identical to TRBD1. The length of the CDR3 is 14 residues. V gave up 4 bases and J gave up 7 bases; unmatched junction bases: 8. Germline values: CDR1 SGHRS, CDR2 YFSETQ. CDR3 sequence reads: CASSTGQGMGGYTF. The CDR3 DNA reads as TGCGCCAGCAGCACGGGACAGGGTATGGGTGGCTACACCTTC.

V usage is TRBV5-1 and J usage is TRBJ1-1, with 10 bases fitting TRBD1. Looked up from germline, CDR1 is SGHRS and CDR2 is YFSETQ. The CDR3 contains 15 residues. The trim removed 6 bases at V and 5 bases at J, leaving 10 bases unmatched. CDR3 sequence: CASNSGTGVGTEAFF. As DNA, the CDR3 is TGCGCCAGCAATTCCGGGACAGGGGTAGGGACTGAAGCTTTCTTT.

The chain couples TRBV29-1 to TRBJ1-2; 8 bases fit TRBD1. Losses at the gene ends were 7 bases for V and 7 bases for J; bases not matched to a gene: 8. This CDR3 has 12 residues. From germline, CDR1 is SQVTM and CDR2 ANQGSEA. Written as DNA, the CDR3 is TGCAGCGCCCCGCAACAGGGGGGTGGCTACACCTTC. Its protein is CSAPQQGGGYTF.

The chain recombines TRBV6-6 with TRBJ1-2, with a tentative D call TRBD1 (6 bases). Germline V gene lookup returns CDR1 MNHNY and CDR2 SVGAGI (reference sequence). The CDR3 covers 14 residues. V lost 0 bases and J lost 6, with 11 bases in between. This CDR3 reads CASSYSNRDDGYTF. CDR3 sequence (DNA): TGTGCCAGCAGTTACTCGAACAGGGACGATGGCTACACCTTC.

The gene calls are TRBV11-2 and TRBJ1-1; tentatively, D is TRBD1 (5 bases). The ends were cut back, 2 bases at V and 5 bases at J, with 24 bases in the middle. The CDR3 loop spans 18 amino acids. Germline V CDR1 and CDR2: SGHAT, FQNNGV. CDR3 region: CASSLFGPGTVGWTEAFF. The CDR3 coding sequence is TGTGCCAGCAGCTTATTTGGGCCCGGGACTGTAGGGTGGACTGAAGCTTTCTTT.